This T cell receptor (beta chain) was obtained from a study of shared clonotypes between healthy human individuals. Authors' data handling: With immunoSEQ giving junction-only sequences and no quality scores, filtering differed. Repertoires were generated with immunoSEQ multiplex PCR, while TCRdb's copy carries only in-frame clones and drops some. From that table come the V and J calls and clone size; the DNA was used to work out D and trimming. The sample lists 760,000 or so clones; about 96% were seen once. V shed 1 base, J shed 0 bases, and the junction held 2 bases outside the gene matches. Germline CDR1 reads SGHAT; CDR2 reads FQDESV (reference sequence). The CDR3 covers 16 residues. Naive CD8 populations comprised CD45RO-negative cells positively selected for CCR7, excluding terminally differentiated effector memory CD45RA+ cells.

The chain uses TRBV11-1 and TRBJ2-2; TRBD2 agrees at 7 bases. The TCR comes from a man aged 25 to 40 in good health. Sequenced sample: naive CD8+ T cells sorted from blood. CDR3 sequence reads: CASSLEGGPNTGELFF. The CDR3 nucleotides read TGTGCCAGCAGCTTAGAGGGAGGGCCGAACACCGGGGAGCTGTTTTTT.